This is a list of T cell receptor beta chains from one sample in a study of radiotherapy plus CTLA-4 blockade in lung cancer. Repertoires were generated with immunoSEQ multiplex PCR, while TCRdb's copy carries only in-frame clones and drops some. Of about 94,000 clones in the sample, around 84% were seen once. Sample: peripheral blood, taken from a patient treated with radiotherapy plus ipilimumab. These receptor sequences come from a human donor with non-small cell lung cancer that progressed on radiotherapy plus ipilimumab. Each CDR3 is given with its conserved first and last residue. The D gene is left open where the match is weak. The size entry is marked missing in some rows and otherwise reads once, few, many or a size class.

>NA|TRBV5-1|13|TRBJ1-1|NA
CASSLDRQKEAFF
TGCGCCAGCAGCTTGGACAGACAGAAAGAAGCTTTCTTT
>NA|TRBV6-4|14|TRBJ1-2|NA
CASSPGGTDYGYTF
TGTGCCAGCAGTCCTGGCGGGACGGATTATGGCTACACCTTC
>TRBD2|TRBV29-1|13|TRBJ2-1|NA
CSVVRAGGPEQFF
TGCAGCGTTGTGCGAGCGGGAGGGCCTGAGCAGTTCTTC
>NA|TRBV9|14|TRBJ2-1|NA
CASSPDHGYNEQFF
TGTGCCAGCAGCCCTGATCACGGGTACAATGAGCAGTTCTTC
>TRBD2|TRBV6-1|13|TRBJ2-4|NA
CALGGGGKNIQYF
TGTGCCCTCGGCGGGGGTGGCAAAAACATTCAGTACTTC
>NA|TRBV11-3|12|TRBJ1-1|few
CASSSVKGKAFF
TGTGCCAGCAGCTCCGTAAAGGGTAAAGCTTTCTTT
>NA|TRBV7-9|14|TRBJ1-3|few
CASSLESSGNTIYF
TGTGCCAGCAGCTTAGAAAGCTCTGGAAACACCATATATTTT
>TRBD1|TRBV28|14|TRBJ1-2|few
CASSLYQGASGYTF
TGTGCCAGCAGTTTATATCAGGGGGCGAGTGGCTACACCTTC
>TRBD1|TRBV6-4|14|TRBJ2-5|NA
CASSETGGSETQYF
TGTGCCAGCAGTGAAACAGGGGGATCGGAGACCCAGTACTTC
>NA|TRBV6-6|12|TRBJ1-2|NA
CASRDRNYGYTF
TGTGCCAGCAGGGACCGGAACTATGGCTACACCTTC
>NA|TRBV5-6|13|TRBJ2-5|NA
CASSLVQGEDQYF
TGTGCCAGCAGCTTGGTGCAGGGGGAGGACCAGTACTTC
>NA|TRBV29-1|11|TRBJ2-5|NA
CSVEPGETQYF
TGCAGCGTTGAACCTGGAGAGACCCAGTACTTC
>TRBD1|TRBV5-8|14|TRBJ1-1|NA
CASRPGQGGTEAFF
TGTGCCAGCAGACCTGGACAGGGGGGCACTGAAGCTTTCTTT
>TRBD2|TRBV11-2|16|TRBJ2-1|few
CASSLTVAGAYNEQFF
TGTGCCAGCAGTTTGACCGTAGCGGGAGCCTACAATGAGCAGTTCTTC
>TRBD1|TRBV19|18|TRBJ1-2|NA
CASSGGTGPFGSPKGYTF
TGTGCCAGTAGTGGCGGGACAGGGCCCTTCGGATCCCCCAAAGGCTACACCTTC
>TRBD2|TRBV5-8|16|TRBJ2-7|NA
CASSPGLSGRAPEQYF
TGTGCCAGCAGCCCAGGACTTAGCGGGAGGGCCCCCGAGCAGTACTTC
>TRBD1|TRBV18|16|TRBJ2-5|NA
CASSISGTGGTKTQYF
TGTGCCAGCTCGATCTCCGGGACAGGGGGCACGAAGACCCAGTACTTC
>TRBD2|TRBV5-4|17|TRBJ2-2|once
CASSLIHWGGDTGELFF
TGTGCCAGCAGCTTGATACATTGGGGGGGGGACACCGGGGAGCTGTTTTTT
>NA|TRBV5-6|15|TRBJ1-1|NA
CASSRKGTMITEAFF
TGTGCCAGCAGTCGTAAGGGGACGATGATCACTGAAGCTTTCTTT
>NA|TRBV6-5|14|TRBJ1-3|NA
CASSLGVSGNTIYF
TGTGCCAGCAGTTTGGGGGTTTCTGGAAACACCATATATTTT
>TRBD1|TRBV7-2|15|TRBJ1-5|few
CASSRGQGGNQPQHF
TGTGCCAGCAGCCGAGGACAGGGTGGCAATCAGCCCCAGCATTTT
>TRBD1|TRBV5-1|16|TRBJ2-1|NA
CASSPGQGFSYNEQFF
TGCGCCAGCAGCCCTGGACAGGGGTTTTCCTACAATGAGCAGTTCTTC
>NA|TRBV27|12|TRBJ2-3|NA
CASSLYGDTQYF
TGTGCCAGCAGTTTATATGGAGATACGCAGTATTTT
>NA|TRBV5-1|17|TRBJ2-5|NA
CASSQHNTGSQGETQYF
TGCGCCAGCAGCCAACATAACACCGGGAGCCAGGGTGAGACCCAGTACTTC
>TRBD1|TRBV19|16|TRBJ1-1|NA
CASSIARGRVHTEAFF
TGTGCCAGTAGTATCGCCAGGGGGCGGGTTCACACTGAAGCTTTCTTT
>TRBD2|TRBV25-1|18|TRBJ2-3|NA
CASSDLTLAGGYTDTQYF
TGTGCCAGCAGTGACCTCACACTAGCGGGAGGTTACACAGATACGCAGTATTTT
>NA|TRBV28|14|TRBJ1-2|NA
CASSLSGRGDGYTF
TGTGCCAGCAGTTTGAGTGGCAGGGGAGATGGCTACACCTTC
>TRBD1|TRBV5-4|14|TRBJ1-2|few
CASSVGQIEGGYTF
TGTGCCAGCAGCGTGGGACAGATTGAAGGAGGCTACACCTTC
>TRBD2|TRBV4-1|18|TRBJ2-2|NA
CASSQIRSSLAGAGELFF
TGCGCCAGCAGCCAAATTCGGTCTAGCCTAGCGGGAGCCGGGGAGCTGTTTTTT
>TRBD2|TRBV5-4|16|TRBJ2-1|NA
CASSLKTSGAYNEQFF
TGTGCCAGCAGCTTAAAAACTAGCGGGGCCTACAATGAGCAGTTCTTC
>TRBD1|TRBV4-1|15|TRBJ1-2|NA
CASSQAPGGDYGYTF
TGCGCCAGCAGCCAAGCCCCAGGGGGCGACTATGGCTACACCTTC
>NA|TRBV6-5|12|TRBJ2-1|NA
CASSYGYNEQFF
TGTGCCAGCAGTTACGGTTACAATGAGCAGTTCTTC
>NA|TRBV6-1|11|TRBJ2-2|NA
CASRDTGELFF
TGTGCCAGCAGGGACACCGGGGAGCTGTTTTTT
>NA|TRBV28|12|TRBJ2-7|NA
CASSRGYYEQYF
TGTGCCAGCAGCCGCGGGTACTACGAGCAGTACTTC
>TRBD2|TRBV27|18|TRBJ2-1|once
CASSLRALAGDLYNEQFF
TGTGCCAGCAGTTTAAGGGCCCTAGCGGGAGATCTTTATAATGAGCAGTTCTTC
>TRBD2|TRBV10-1|12|TRBJ2-1|NA
CASSFPGGEQFF
TGCGCCAGCAGTTTTCCGGGGGGAGAGCAGTTCTTC
>NA|TRBV28|18|TRBJ1-5|medium-sized
CASKNRGAGQYSNQPQHF
TGTGCCAGCAAGAATCGGGGTGCAGGACAATATAGCAATCAGCCCCAGCATTTT
>NA|TRBV6-5|15|TRBJ2-5|NA
CASRPFAATGETQYF
TGTGCCAGCAGACCCTTTGCGGCGACGGGTGAGACCCAGTACTTC
>NA|TRBV9|16|TRBJ2-2|once
CASSYGQAGISGELFF
TGTGCCAGCAGCTACGGACAAGCGGGTATCTCCGGGGAGCTGTTTTTT
>TRBD2|TRBV14|16|TRBJ2-3|NA
CASSLMSGISTDTQYF
TGTGCCAGCAGCCTAATGAGCGGGATCAGCACAGATACGCAGTATTTT
>NA|TRBV19|15|TRBJ2-7|NA
CASSIGRGRDYEQYF
TGTGCCAGTAGTATAGGCAGGGGCCGTGATTACGAGCAGTACTTC
>NA|TRBV27|10|TRBJ2-7|NA
CASGLYEQYF
TGTGCCAGCGGCCTTTACGAGCAGTACTTC